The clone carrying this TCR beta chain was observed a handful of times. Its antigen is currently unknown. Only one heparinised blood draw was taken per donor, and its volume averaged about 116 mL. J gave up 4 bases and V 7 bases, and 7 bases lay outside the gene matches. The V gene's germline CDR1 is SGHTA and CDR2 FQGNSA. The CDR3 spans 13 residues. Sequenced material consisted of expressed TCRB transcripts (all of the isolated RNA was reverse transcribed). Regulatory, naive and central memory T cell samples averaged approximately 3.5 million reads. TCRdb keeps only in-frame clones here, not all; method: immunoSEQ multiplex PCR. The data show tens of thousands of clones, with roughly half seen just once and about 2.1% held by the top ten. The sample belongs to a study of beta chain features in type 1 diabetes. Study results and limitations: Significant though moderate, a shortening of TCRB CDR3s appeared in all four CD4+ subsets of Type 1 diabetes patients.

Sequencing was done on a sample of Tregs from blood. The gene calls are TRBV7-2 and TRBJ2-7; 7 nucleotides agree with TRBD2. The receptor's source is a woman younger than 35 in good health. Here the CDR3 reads CASMGGRAYEQYF. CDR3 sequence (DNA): TGTGCCAGCATGGGCGGGAGAGCATACGAGCAGTACTTC.